This T cell receptor beta chain was retrieved from a study of identical twins. This clonotype was counted between two and nine times. Germline-derived CDR1 and CDR2 are LGHNA and YSLEER. V lost 2 bases, J lost 2 bases, and 9 bases lay in between. The CDR3 loop spans 15 amino acids. With template switching, a universal primer site was added, and the cDNA carried unique molecular identifiers. A single record per CDR3 protein comes from TCRdb applying MiXCR to the 5' RACE reads. Among under 800,000 distinct CDR3 sequences listed, about 20% were seen once. The sample was also linked to a second study, of T cells expressing NK-cell markers. Per that paper: HCMV seropositivity characterized seven of the eight sequenced donors, and seronegativity one.

Sequencing was done on a sample of PBMCs. This chain links TRBV4-3 with TRBJ2-2, with D possibly matching TRBD1 (5 bases). The receptor was isolated from a woman between 18 and 30 years old in good health. The CDR3 spells CASSQRTSNTGELFF. The DNA of the CDR3 is TGCGCCAGCAGCCAAAGGACAAGTAACACCGGGGAGCTGTTTTTT.